The TCR beta chain under discussion was sequenced for a study of cytomegalovirus exposure and HLA in healthy donors (dated by TCRdb to the late 2010s). Regarding the research as a whole: An earlier analysis of several hundred of the donors reported roughly 300 Gb of sequence data and 117 million unique TCR beta sequences from 150 million to 200 million T cells. An early release that covered some 640 HLA-typed donors contained 300 to 350 gigabases of sequencing data and roughly 84 million unique TCR sequences. Of the approximately 400 genotyped donors, 65% to 90% were placed in the genetic ancestry cluster associated with self-reported Caucasian donors. The study aimed to test whether signatures of past pathogen exposure could be identified by cataloging public T cell receptors. The study used immunosequencing to profile the T cell repertoires of some 600 subjects and linked those repertoires to cytomegalovirus serostatus. A separate validation cohort of over a hundred different subjects was used in addition to the roughly 640-subject first cohort. The study combined high-throughput TCR immunosequencing, statistical association of individual TCRs with disease status, and machine learning to predict cytomegalovirus infection status. In a later analysis, previously published TCR beta repertoires from more than 500 donors were re-analyzed and high-resolution HLA genotyping was added so that TCR occurrence patterns could be studied. The later analysis used no new phenotypic data to find candidate immune exposures, relying instead on TCR beta sequences and their occurrence across donors. An earlier analysis of 450 to 750 of the donors used high-throughput TCR beta sequencing to judge whether each TCR beta V gene segment behaved as functional or pseudogenic. Donor age, sex, ethnicity and CMV serostatus were collected together with the repertoire data. A later genetic analysis used genome-wide SNP genotypes for about 65% of the 666 donors, treating that subset as a discovery cohort. Every repertoire in the discovery cohort had been generated on one and the same sequencing platform. HLA typing covered class I and class II loci at four-digit resolution. Typing coverage differed by locus: A, B, C, DRB1 and DQB1 were typed in roughly 620-630 donors, DQA1 in 500 to 550, DPA1 in roughly 590, and DPB1 in roughly 470. Several DR-DQ haplotypes were treated as single units for association and clustering because of strong linkage in the cohort. On average, over 200,000 unique TCR beta nucleotide sequences were sequenced per donor among 398 genotyped donors of the cohort, with about 19% of those sequences being non-productive.

As concerns this clone: Its binding antigen is unknown. The sample holds no much larger clone one base away, and base qualities are not on file.

Library construction relied on the immunoSEQ multiplex PCR assay. The multiplex PCR relied on a mix of 60 forward primers for TCR Vbeta segments and 13 reverse primers for TCR Jbeta segments. The CDR3 region of rearranged TCR beta genes was amplified from genomic DNA with a multiplex PCR assay. Amplified TCR beta libraries were sequenced as 87-base-pair reads on the Illumina HiSeq System. As for the authors' bioinformatics: In a later analysis, approximately 74 million unique TCR beta chains were counted across the approximately 640 repertoires, and roughly 11 million of these chains were shared by at least two donors. Raw reads were error-corrected and collapsed into unique sequences by a nearest-neighbor algorithm in which closely related sequences were merged to remove PCR and sequencing errors. Alignment of CDR3 sequences to IMGT reference sequences was used to assign V, D and J gene segments. For a sequence to be retained, a match of at least six nucleotides to both a V gene segment and a J gene segment was required. A rearrangement was called productive if the CDR3 had no stop codons and remained in frame with V and J, and every other rearrangement was called non-productive. Following IMGT convention, CDR3 was defined as the stretch from the second conserved V-encoded cysteine to the conserved J-encoded phenylalanine. In an earlier analysis of 550 to 650 of the donors, sequences lacking an unambiguous match to a single V gene segment were excluded. In an earlier analysis of 450 to 700 of the donors, V segments were called functional above 56.7% productive rearrangements and were called segregating when the between-donor standard deviation exceeded 5%. A statistical classification framework was built to diagnose cytomegalovirus status from the catalog of TCR beta chain sequences. A later analysis assigned V and J genes by comparing TCR nucleotide sequences with IMGT/GENE-DB human TR gene sequences. The TCRdist pipeline was used in a later analysis to assign CDR3 sequences and most-parsimonious VDJ recombination scenarios. A later analysis defined each TCR beta chain by its CDR3 amino acid sequence plus V-gene family, and excluded reads lacking a unique V-gene family. In a later analysis, 450 to 600 highly shared, low-generation-probability nucleotide sequences were removed to address suspected cross-contamination and a sequencing artifact. In a later analysis, a clonal expansion index for each public chain was calculated from normalized within-repertoire ranks of inferred template counts. In a later analysis, generation probabilities were computed using a VDJ recombination model fitted to out-of-frame rearrangements, and the results were checked against IGoR. In a later analysis, hypergeometric tests were used to score TCR-TCR, TCR-HLA and TCR-CMV co-occurrence, with a repertoire-size bias correction applied to TCR pairs. In a later analysis, false discovery rates were estimated by permuting HLA or CMV assignments 20 times. In a later analysis, co-occurring TCRs were grouped using DBSCAN, and TCRdist sequence similarity was added for clustering within HLA-allele-positive subsets. For co-occurrence clustering, repertoires with fewer than 30,000 or more than 120,000 public chains were excluded, along with a handful of repertoires with anomalous nucleotide sharing. This immuneACCESS table, as held by TCRdb, lists in-frame sequences with V and J called but not all clones. Of the missing ones, under half trace to an unresolved V gene in checked studies; the others have no known cause. V and J calls and clone size follow that table, whereas D and trimming were derived from the DNA. This sample is represented by some 270,000 clones; 85% to 95% of them were singletons. Roughly 1.6% of the sample comes from the top ten.

Overall results and qualifications from the work: Broadly in line with IMGT annotations, most TCR beta V segments showed up in productive rearrangements about 87% or about 30% of the time in an earlier analysis of several hundred of the donors. A further reported finding was that TCR beta sequences accurately predicted the HLA-A and HLA-B alleles for most subjects in the first cohort. Because some donors lacked HLA typing at each locus, the association tests relied only on the typed subset. The presence/absence analyses assumed that sequencing depth was roughly uniform across donors, and that assumption may not be true. According to a later analysis, parvovirus B19, influenza, CMV and Epstein-Barr virus appeared linked to several top co-occurrence clusters. A later genetic analysis reported fewer N-insertions in productive TCRs among donors in an Asian-associated ancestry cluster than the roughly 670-donor mean. In a later analysis, 15,000 to 20,000 TCR beta sequences were associated with specific HLA alleles at a false discovery rate of 0.05. A few of the identified cytomegalovirus-associated TCR beta chains were confirmed in vitro to be specific for cytomegalovirus antigens. Compared with equally common non-associated chains, HLA-associated TCR beta chains in a later analysis were more clonally expanded and had lower generation probabilities. According to a later analysis, most CMV-associated TCR beta chains appeared to be HLA-restricted, and the HLA associations seemed to be driven largely by CMV exposure. Only TCR beta chains were sequenced in this cohort, and the absence of alpha or paired-chain data limited detectable features. Linkage disequilibrium might explain the correlated functional status among segregating V segments, but an unknown experimental factor could not be ruled out. When HLA alleles, especially DR and DQ, strongly co-occurred, TCR associations were difficult to assign to individual alleles. The study listed 164 TCR beta chains as associated with cytomegalovirus. Immune exposure information for the cohort was limited to CMV serostatus. Across donors, most TCR sequences were observed very rarely, whereas some public TCRs were present in many individuals. According to the authors, the approach could potentially be generalized to other disease states and immunological phenotypes. V-gene and J-gene trimming of TCR beta chains was associated with a missense DCLRE1C variant in a later genetic analysis, and the association was replicated in an independent cohort. In both the original and validation cohorts, the classifier was reported to diagnose cytomegalovirus status with high specificity and sensitivity. The sequencing pipeline was judged likely to have produced a cluster of highly shared sequence variants as a technical artifact. Some IMGT-functional V segments, including TRBV6-2 and TRBV6-3, could not be told apart with the 87-base-pair reads, so those segments were excluded. Because counts were too low, roughly 18 rarely observed V segments, including chromosome 9 orphons, were left out of the earlier analysis of about 620 of the donors. A later analysis found that TCR association rates varied across HLA loci, with DRB1 alleles showing the most associated TCRs and HLA-C alleles the fewest.

CDR3 length: 10 amino acids, cysteine to phenylalanine. The CDR3 DNA has 30 bases and is translated from base 1. V lost 8 bases and J lost 4 bases; the stretch between them is 5 bases long. CDR1 is given as MNHNS and CDR2 as SASEGT, both from the germline V gene. The cohort consisted of some 730 healthy bone marrow donors. All cohort members were sampled while nominally healthy, although unrecorded immune exposures were likely present. The donor tested CMV seronegative, placing the donor among the 352 seronegative members of the cohort. A peripheral blood sample was provided by each donor, and peripheral blood mononuclear cells were used for TCR beta sequencing. Genomic DNA was extracted from the blood cell samples with the Qiagen DNeasy Blood Extraction Kit.

Sequencing was done on a sample of PBMCs. The TCR was taken from a girl aged 2 to 9 in good health and CMV-seronegative. The V gene is TRBV6-1 and the J gene is TRBJ1-1; too little of a D gene remains to name it. The DNA sequence reads TGTGCCAGCCGGGGCACTGAAGCTTTCTTT. This encodes CASRGTEAFF.